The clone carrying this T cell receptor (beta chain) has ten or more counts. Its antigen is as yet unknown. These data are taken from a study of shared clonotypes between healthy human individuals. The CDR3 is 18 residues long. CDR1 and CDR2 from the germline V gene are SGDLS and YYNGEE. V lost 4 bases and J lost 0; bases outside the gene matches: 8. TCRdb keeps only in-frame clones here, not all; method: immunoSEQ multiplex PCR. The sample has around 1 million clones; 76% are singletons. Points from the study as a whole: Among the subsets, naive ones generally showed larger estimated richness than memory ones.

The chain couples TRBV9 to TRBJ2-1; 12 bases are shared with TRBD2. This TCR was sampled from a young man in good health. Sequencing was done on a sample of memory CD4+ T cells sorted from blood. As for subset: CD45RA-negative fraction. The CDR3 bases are TGTGCCAGCAGCCTCCGGACTAGCGGGGTCAGCTCCTACAATGAGCAGTTCTTC. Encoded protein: CASSLRTSGVSSYNEQFF.